This T cell receptor (beta chain) was retrieved from a study of Tregs in tolerant kidney transplant recipients. Clones were sequenced by immunoSEQ multiplex PCR, and TCRdb holds only the in-frame ones, with some missing. The sample carries approximately 93,000 clones, 93% recorded once. The CDR3 length is 14 residues. This sequence joins TRBV21-1 and TRBJ1-3. TRBV21-1 is designated a pseudogene. The input for sequencing was CD4+ T cells from blood, taken before the transplant. The TCR sequence derives from a human donor who received a combined kidney and bone marrow transplant. The CDR3 reads CAFHPRVSGNTIYF. CDR3 DNA sequence: TGTGCCTTCCACCCGAGGGTTTCAGGAAACACCATATATTTT.